This T cell receptor beta chain emerged from a study of blood T cell repertoires in COVID-19. Turning to the study itself: COVID-19 samples collected from the United States, Italy and Spain covered acute and convalescent phases. PBMCs, B-cell-depleted T cells, or T cells provided the cDNA or gDNA that made up the material.

Source study methods: Counts of nucleated cells, estimated from reference gene primer amplification, were obtained. Using immunoSEQ multiplex PCR, the repertoire was profiled, and TCRdb retains in-frame clones only, with some absent. V, J and clone size were drawn from that table, and D and trimming were deduced from the DNA. In the table there are roughly 250,000 clones, around 89% of which are singletons. Germline V lookup: CDR1 LGHDT, CDR2 YNNKEL (reference sequence). The CDR3 runs 14 residues. Trimming cost V 3 bases and J 0 bases; bases outside gene matches: 0. The receptor was isolated from a man aged 25-45 years with acute or convalescent COVID-19. The sequenced sample consisted of peripheral blood. The V gene is TRBV3-1 (or the pseudogene TRBV3-2), the J gene TRBJ1-2; 8 bases map to TRBD1. The CDR3: CASSQTGANYGYTF. In DNA, the CDR3 is TGTGCCAGCAGCCAGACAGGGGCTAACTATGGCTACACCTTC.